The text below deals with one T cell receptor beta chain. Trimming cost V 2 bases and J 3 bases; bases outside gene matches: 5. The CDR3 length is 16 residues. The germline gives CDR1 MNHEY, CDR2 SMNVEV (reference sequence). This entry belongs to a study of T cell changes during pregnancy in multiple sclerosis. The assay was immunoSEQ multiplex PCR, and TCRdb's table has in-frame clones only and misses some. The repertoire includes tens of thousands of clones, 80% to 95% of them detected once, and approximately 4% sits in the top ten. Specimen: CD8+ T cells from peripheral blood mononuclear cells, collected after pregnancy. The source is a female donor with multiple sclerosis, enrolled in a pregnancy study. The V gene is TRBV27, the J gene TRBJ2-7; 12 nucleotides align to TRBD1. The CDR3 DNA is TGTGCCAGCAGTTTAGAAGGGACAGGGGGCCTCTACGAGCAGTACTTC. It yields the protein CASSLEGTGGLYEQYF.